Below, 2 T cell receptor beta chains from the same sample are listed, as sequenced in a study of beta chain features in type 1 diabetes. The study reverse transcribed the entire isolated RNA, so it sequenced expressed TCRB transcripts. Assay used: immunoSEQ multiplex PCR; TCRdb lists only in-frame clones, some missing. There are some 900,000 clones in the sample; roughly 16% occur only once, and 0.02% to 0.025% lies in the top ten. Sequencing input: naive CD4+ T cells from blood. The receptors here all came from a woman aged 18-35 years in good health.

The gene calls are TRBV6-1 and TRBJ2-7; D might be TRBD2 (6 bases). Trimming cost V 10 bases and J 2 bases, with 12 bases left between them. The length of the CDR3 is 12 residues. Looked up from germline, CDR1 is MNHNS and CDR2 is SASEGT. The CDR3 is CAISGDTYEQYF. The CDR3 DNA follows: TGTGCCATCTCGGGAGATACCTACGAGCAGTACTTC.

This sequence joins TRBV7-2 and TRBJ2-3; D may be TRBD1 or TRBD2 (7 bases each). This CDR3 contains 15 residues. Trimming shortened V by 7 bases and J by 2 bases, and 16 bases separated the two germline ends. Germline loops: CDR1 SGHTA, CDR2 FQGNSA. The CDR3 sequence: CASIQGGYFTDTQYF. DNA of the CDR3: TGTGCCAGCATTCAGGGGGGGTATTTCACAGATACGCAGTATTTT.